This T cell receptor (beta chain) was recovered during a study of somatic mutations in cytotoxic T cells in rheumatoid arthritis (dated by TCRdb to 2017 to 2019). General notes on the study: Peripheral blood (about 28 ml EDTA) was collected from patients immediately after diagnosis and before any treatment began. A FACSAria II or Sony SH800 was used to flow-sort some V beta antibody-stained T-cell populations at nearly 100% purity, and TCRB sequencing was also done on sorted V beta1+ cells. A total of roughly 60 rheumatoid arthritis patients and 15 to 20 healthy controls underwent TCRB deep sequencing. The median ages of the patient and control groups were essentially identical. Whether expanded CD8+ T-cell clones in untreated, newly diagnosed rheumatoid arthritis carry somatic mutations was the study question, and clonality was characterized with TCRB deep sequencing. General study outcomes and caveats: There was no significant difference in CD8+ T-cell clonality between rheumatoid arthritis patients and age-matched healthy controls. In about an eighth of the roughly 65 patients, more than 20% of CD8+ cells belonged to the largest CD8+ clone, while several identical CD8+ TCRB sequences were shared between blood and synovial fluid. It was unknown which antigens the expanded CD8+ clones targeted, and their absence from virus-specific databases did not exclude viral specificity. An increase of CD8+ clonality with age was seen in patients (Spearman r ~ 0.49) but not in healthy controls.

TCRB CDR3 sequencing used the immunoSEQ assay on genomic DNA. Processing in the source paper ran as follows. Patient CD8+ clones larger than 1% were compared against published virus-specific TCRB sequences, and only a few matched. Analyses were restricted to productive TCRB rearrangements. Defining a clone by its unique TCRB CDR3 sequence, the study calculated clonality as a productive clonality index derived from Shannon entropy. The template counts of each clone relative to the total templates per sample were used to calculate repertoire overlap between two samples. V-gene usage from TCRB sequencing and V-gene usage measured by flow cytometry were correlated (Spearman r of roughly 0.61). TCRdb obtained this table from immuneACCESS and retained in-frame rearrangements with V and J assigned. These tables miss some clones; where compared with another copy, unresolved V genes account for less than half of the shortfall, and the remainder is unexplained. Clone size and the V and J calls come from that table; the DNA yielded D and trimming. Present in this sample are tens of thousands of clones, about 85% of which were seen just once. Over 13% of the sample is taken by the ten largest.

Notes on this clone: Its antigen target is currently unknown. No clone much larger than this one lies a single base away; base qualities are absent.

Positive magnetic bead selection on an AutoMACS was used to isolate CD4+ and CD8+ cells, with flow cytometry used to check purity. Clonal expansions were first screened by flow cytometry with a TCR V beta antibody panel, then characterized by TCRB deep sequencing of sorted CD8+ fractions. Peripheral blood mononuclear cells were obtained using density gradient separation with Ficoll-Paque PLUS. DNA was extracted from CD4-enriched, CD8-enriched or PBMC samples with Nucleospin Tissue or Tissue XS kits and quantified with a Qubit 2.0 fluorometer. This TCR was recovered from an adult with rheumatoid arthritis. Specimen: CD8+ T cells sorted from blood.

The CDR3 protein: CASSAQGARYEQYF. The sequenced DNA is TGTGCCAGCAGCGCACAGGGGGCTAGGTACGAGCAGTACTTC. The V and J genes are TRBV11-3 and TRBJ2-7, with TRBD1 identical over 9 junction bases. The germline V gene supplies CDR1 SGHNT and CDR2 YENEEA. Trimming leaves V shorter by 5 bases and J shorter by 4 bases, with the junction holding 6 bases beyond the gene matches. Spanning cysteine to phenylalanine, the CDR3 consists of 14 amino acids. The DNA shown is the 42-base CDR3, in frame from base 1.